This T cell receptor beta chain was identified in a study of blood T cell repertoires in COVID-19 (dated by TCRdb to between 2020 and 2021). Study-level background: Collaborator samples came from the United States, Italy and Spain and covered acute and convalescent phases of COVID-19. Samples came from the ongoing ImmuneRACE study (first 160 participants) plus 1,254 subjects from 6 global collaborators. Sample metadata almost always included a de-identified subject ID, COVID-19 status, age in years and sex. The dataset comprised deeply sampled blood TCRbeta repertoires from subjects exposed to, actively infected with, or recovered from COVID-19. The prospective study material was composed of cDNA or gDNA derived from T cells, B-cell-depleted T cells, or PBMCs. A freely available public database, intended as a resource for researchers studying the immune response to SARS-CoV-2, is where the repertoires were released. Where available, HLA class I and class II types were obtained from metadata supplied by the sample provider rather than from assay-based typing. What the authors observed across the whole study: How much clinical and demographic metadata was included differed by source and by participant, and the metadata was provided uncurated.

Turning to this clone: Its antigen is still unknown. The sample holds no much larger clone one base away, and base qualities are not on file.

Participants in the prospective study were enrolled through a virtual design, were aged roughly 18 to 90 years, and lived in some 24 United States geographic areas. In the prospective study, participants were assigned to cohorts based on the clinical history participants reported in a screening survey and a study questionnaire. Exposed participants had been in contact with someone with a PCR-confirmed or clinician-diagnosed COVID-19 case within 2 weeks of study entry. Mobile phlebotomists in the prospective study collected whole blood, serum and a nasopharyngeal or oropharyngeal swab from every participant. Prospective study participants could optionally give additional blood draws and questionnaires over an approximately 2-month period. Prospective study blood samples were shipped either frozen or at room temperature before DNA extraction. Trimming leaves V shorter by 4 bases and J shorter by 3 bases, with the junction holding 7 bases beyond the gene matches. From the germline V gene, CDR1 is SQVTM and CDR2 is ANQGSEA. The CDR3 has 15 amino acids, counting the end cysteine and phenylalanine. Just the 45-base CDR3 DNA is kept, in frame starting at base 1.

The immunoSEQ Assay, a bias-controlled multiplex PCR, was used to amplify TCRbeta CDR3 regions from genomic DNA. The source study handled its data this way. The number of nucleated cells in each sample was estimated from the amplification of reference gene primers within the assay. Sequence reads were collapsed and filtered to measure the absolute abundance of every unique TCRbeta CDR3 rearrangement. For each sample, productive Simpson clonality was calculated as the square root of Simpson's diversity index across productive rearrangements. Not all clones reach the TCRdb copy of this immuneACCESS table, which keeps in-frame sequences only. Checked studies attribute under half of the gap to unresolved V genes and leave the rest unexplained. Clone size and V and J calls were adopted from that table, with D and trimming inferred from the DNA. The sample has approximately 220,000 clones on record, roughly four fifths of them singletons. The ten largest account for about 3.8% of the sample.

The sequence links TRBV29-1 to TRBJ1-3; 9 bases in between match TRBD1. The receptor was isolated from a middle-aged woman who had been exposed to COVID-19. Sequenced material: PBMCs or T cells enriched from blood (not recorded which). The bases read TGCAGCGTTGGACAGGGGGGGAAATATGGAAACACCATATATTTT. It is translated as CSVGQGGKYGNTIYF.